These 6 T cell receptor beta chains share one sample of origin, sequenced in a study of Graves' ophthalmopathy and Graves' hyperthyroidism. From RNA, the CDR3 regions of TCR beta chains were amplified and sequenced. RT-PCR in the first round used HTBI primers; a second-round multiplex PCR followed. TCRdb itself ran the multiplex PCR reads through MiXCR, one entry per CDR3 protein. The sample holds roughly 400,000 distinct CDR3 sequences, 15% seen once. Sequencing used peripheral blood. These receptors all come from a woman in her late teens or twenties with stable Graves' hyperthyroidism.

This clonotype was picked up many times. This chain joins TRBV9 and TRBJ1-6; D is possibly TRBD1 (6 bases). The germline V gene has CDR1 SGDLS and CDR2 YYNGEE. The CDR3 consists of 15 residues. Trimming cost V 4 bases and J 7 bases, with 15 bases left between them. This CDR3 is CASSPSPGTNSPLHF. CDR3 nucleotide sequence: TGTGCCAGCAGCCCCTCCCCCGGGACAAATTCACCCCTCCACTTT.

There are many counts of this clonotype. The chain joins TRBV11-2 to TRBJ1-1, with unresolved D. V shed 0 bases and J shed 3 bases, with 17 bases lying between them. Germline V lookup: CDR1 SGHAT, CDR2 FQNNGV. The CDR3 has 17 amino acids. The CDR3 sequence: CASSLDRWGSYDTEAFF. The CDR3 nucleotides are TGTGCCAGCAGCTTAGATCGCTGGGGTAGTTACGACACTGAAGCTTTCTTT.

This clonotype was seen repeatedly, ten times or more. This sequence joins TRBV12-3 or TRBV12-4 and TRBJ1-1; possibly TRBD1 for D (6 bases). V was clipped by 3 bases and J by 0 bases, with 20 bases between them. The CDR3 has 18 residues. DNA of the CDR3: TGTGCCAGCAGTTTTCGGGGGGCGCAAGGGAGGGTGAACACTGAAGCTTTCTTT. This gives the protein CASSFRGAQGRVNTEAFF.

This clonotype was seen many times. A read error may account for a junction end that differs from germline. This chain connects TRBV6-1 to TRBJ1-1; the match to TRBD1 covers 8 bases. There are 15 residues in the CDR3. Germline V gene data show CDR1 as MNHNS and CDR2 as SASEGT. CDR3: CTSSDRGGVDTEAFF. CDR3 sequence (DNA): TGTACCAGCAGCGACAGGGGAGGTGTTGACACTGAAGCTTTCTTT.

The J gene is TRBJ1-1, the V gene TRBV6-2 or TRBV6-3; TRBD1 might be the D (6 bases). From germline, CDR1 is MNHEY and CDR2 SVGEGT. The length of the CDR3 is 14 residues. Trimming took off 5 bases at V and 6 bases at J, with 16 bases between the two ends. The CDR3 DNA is TGTGCCAGCAGTAATATCCAGGGGTACCCTGAAGCTTTCTTT. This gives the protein CASSNIQGYPEAFF.

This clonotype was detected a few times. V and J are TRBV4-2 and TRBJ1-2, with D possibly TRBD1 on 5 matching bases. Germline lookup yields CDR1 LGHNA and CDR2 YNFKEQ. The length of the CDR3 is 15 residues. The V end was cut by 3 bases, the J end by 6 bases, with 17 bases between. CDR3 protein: CASSHPLGGLDGYTF. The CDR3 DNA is TGTGCCAGCAGCCACCCGCTGGGGGGGTTGGATGGCTACACCTTC.